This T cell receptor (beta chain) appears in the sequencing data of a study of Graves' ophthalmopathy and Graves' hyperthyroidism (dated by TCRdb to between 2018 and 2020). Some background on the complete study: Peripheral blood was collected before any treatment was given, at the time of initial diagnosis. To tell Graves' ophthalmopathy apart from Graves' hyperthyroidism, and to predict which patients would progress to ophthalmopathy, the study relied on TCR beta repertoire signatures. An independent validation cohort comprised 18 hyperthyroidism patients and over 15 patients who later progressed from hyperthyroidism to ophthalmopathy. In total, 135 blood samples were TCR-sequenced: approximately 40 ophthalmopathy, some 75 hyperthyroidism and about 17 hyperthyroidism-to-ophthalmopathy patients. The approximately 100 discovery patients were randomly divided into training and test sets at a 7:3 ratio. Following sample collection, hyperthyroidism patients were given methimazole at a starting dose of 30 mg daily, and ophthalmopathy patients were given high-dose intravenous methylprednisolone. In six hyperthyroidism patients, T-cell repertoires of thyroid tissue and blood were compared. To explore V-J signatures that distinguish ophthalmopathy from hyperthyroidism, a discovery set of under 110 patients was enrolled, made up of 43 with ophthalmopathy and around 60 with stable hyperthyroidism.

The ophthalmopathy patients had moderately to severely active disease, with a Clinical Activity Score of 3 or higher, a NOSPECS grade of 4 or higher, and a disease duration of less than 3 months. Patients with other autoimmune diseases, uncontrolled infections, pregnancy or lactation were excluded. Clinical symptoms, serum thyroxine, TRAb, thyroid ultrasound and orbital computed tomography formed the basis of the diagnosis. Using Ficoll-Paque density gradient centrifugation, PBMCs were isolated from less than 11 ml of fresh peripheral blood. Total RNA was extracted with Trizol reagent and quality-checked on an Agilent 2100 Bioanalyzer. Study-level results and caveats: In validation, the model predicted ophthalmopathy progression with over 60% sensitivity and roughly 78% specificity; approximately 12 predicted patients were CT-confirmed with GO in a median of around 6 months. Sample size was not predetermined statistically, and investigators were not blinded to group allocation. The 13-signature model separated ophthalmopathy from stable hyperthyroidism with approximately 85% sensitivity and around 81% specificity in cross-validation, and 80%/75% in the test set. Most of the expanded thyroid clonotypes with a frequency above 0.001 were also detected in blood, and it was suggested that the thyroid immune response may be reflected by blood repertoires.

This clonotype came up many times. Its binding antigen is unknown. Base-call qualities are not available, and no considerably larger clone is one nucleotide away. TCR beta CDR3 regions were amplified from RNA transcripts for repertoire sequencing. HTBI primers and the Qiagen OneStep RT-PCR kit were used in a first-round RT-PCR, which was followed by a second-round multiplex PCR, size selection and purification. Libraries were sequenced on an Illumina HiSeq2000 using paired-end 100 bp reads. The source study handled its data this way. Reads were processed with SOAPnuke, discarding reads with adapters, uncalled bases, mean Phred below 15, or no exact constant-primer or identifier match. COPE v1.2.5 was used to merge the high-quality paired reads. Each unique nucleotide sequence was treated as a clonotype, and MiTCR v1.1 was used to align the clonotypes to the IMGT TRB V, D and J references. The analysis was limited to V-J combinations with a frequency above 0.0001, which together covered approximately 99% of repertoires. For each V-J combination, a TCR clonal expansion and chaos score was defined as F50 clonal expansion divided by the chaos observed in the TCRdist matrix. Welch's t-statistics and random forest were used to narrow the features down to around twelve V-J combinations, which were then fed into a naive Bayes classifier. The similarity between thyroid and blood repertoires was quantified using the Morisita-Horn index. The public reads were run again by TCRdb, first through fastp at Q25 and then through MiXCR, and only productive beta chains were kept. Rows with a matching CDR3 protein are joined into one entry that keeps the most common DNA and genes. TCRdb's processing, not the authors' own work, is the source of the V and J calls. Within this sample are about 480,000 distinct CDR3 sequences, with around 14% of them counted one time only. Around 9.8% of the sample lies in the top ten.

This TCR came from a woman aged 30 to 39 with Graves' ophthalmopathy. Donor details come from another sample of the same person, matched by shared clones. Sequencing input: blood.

The sequenced DNA is TGTGCCAGCAGCAAAGGCCCGGGACTAGCGTCCGAGCAGTACTTC. Its translation reads: CASSKGPGLASEQYF. The V and J genes are TRBV3-1 and TRBJ2-7; 10 of the junction bases match TRBD2. CDR1 and CDR2 are drawn from the germline V gene (reference sequence): LGHDT, YNNKEL. There are 15 amino acids in the CDR3, from cysteine to phenylalanine inclusive. The read is trimmed to its CDR3 DNA, 45 bases read in frame from base 1. V loses 5 bases at its end and J loses 6 bases; junction bases beyond the gene matches: 10.